This T cell receptor beta chain was captured in a study of identical twins. Overall study findings and caveats: A lower insertion count was a feature of abundant cord blood beta clonotypes, with no such feature in memory repertoires. Excess sharing between twins was weaker in beta out-of-frame sequences.

This CDR3 has 15 amino acids. Losses at the gene ends were 2 bases for V and 5 bases for J; bases not matched to a gene: 7. Germline V gene lookup returns CDR1 MNHEY and CDR2 SMNVEV (reference sequence). This clonotype was detected a few times. Its antigen is currently unknown. Each donor was a healthy Caucasian. From the 5' RACE reads, TCRdb called clonotypes with MiXCR, one entry per CDR3 protein. Among 570,000 or so distinct CDR3 sequences listed, more than 9% were seen once. The same sample was also studied in work on yellow fever vaccine responses in identical twins. That source reports: Twins reportedly had a vaccine T cell response that seemed partly convergent, partly personalized.

The TCR originated in a young woman in good health. J is TRBJ2-7 and V is TRBV27, with 9 bases matching TRBD1. Sample: PBMCs. CDR3 sequence (DNA): TGTGCCAGCAGTTTACTACAGGGGGCGTTCCACGAGCAGTACTTC. Translation: CASSLLQGAFHEQYF.